This passage covers 29 T cell receptor beta chains from one sample sequenced in a study of T-cell reconstitution after alpha-beta-depleted transplantation in children. Researchers prepared the TCRbeta library using unique molecular identifiers, the study reports. TCRdb itself ran the PCR reads through MiXCR, one entry per CDR3 protein. Counted here are hundreds of thousands of distinct CDR3 sequences, about an eighth occurring once; the ten biggest clones make up 2% to 2.5%. The sample consisted of PBMCs, mostly from graft donor cells, taken 360 days after TCRalphabeta/CD19-depleted stem cell transplant. These receptors were taken from a male patient between 5 and 17 years old who had a stem cell transplant for acute myeloid leukemia, so the T cells may come from the graft donor.

J is TRBJ2-2 and V is TRBV12-3 or TRBV12-4; D is uncertain. The CDR3 is 15 residues long. Trimming took 7 bases from V and 4 from J, leaving 16 bases between them. CDR3 sequence: CASTPRQAGTGELFF. DNA for the CDR3: TGTGCCAGCACCCCTAGGCAGGCCGGCACCGGGGAGCTGTTTTTT.

This clonotype has just a few counts. The chain has TRBV20-1 and TRBJ1-2; TRBD1 matches at 8 bases. The CDR3 sequence is 12 residues long. Trimming at V came to 5 bases and at J to 8 bases, leaving 7 bases not matched to a gene. Germline CDR1 and CDR2: DFQATT and SNEGSKA (reference sequence). The CDR3 DNA sequence: TGCAGTGCTGGACAGGGTCCTGGGGGCTACACCTTC. This gives the protein CSAGQGPGGYTF.

This clonotype was picked up many times. The chain combines TRBV12-3 or TRBV12-4 with TRBJ2-1, with a tentative D call TRBD1 (6 bases). V was shortened by 3 bases and J by 4 bases, with 10 bases between the two germline ends. The CDR3 length is 14 residues. The CDR3 reads CASSFWGPYNEQFF. Here the CDR3 DNA reads TGTGCCAGCAGTTTCTGGGGGCCTTACAATGAGCAGTTCTTC.

This clonotype was counted a few times. A junction end diverges from the germline sequence, so it may reflect a read error. V is TRBV7-7 and J is TRBJ2-7; possible D gene TRBD2, 6 bases. The germline V gene has CDR1 SSHAT and CDR2 FNYEAQ (reference sequence). The CDR3 contains 14 residues. CDR3 bases: TGTGCTAGCAGCCCGGGGACTGATCGCTACGAGCAGTACTTC. Its protein is CASSPGTDRYEQYF.

The chain is built from TRBV4-2 and TRBJ2-2; D is undetermined. The CDR3 totals 15 residues. Germline V gene sequence: CDR1 LGHNA, CDR2 YNFKEQ. Trimming stripped 0 bases from V and 3 bases from J, with 8 bases between. The CDR3 coding sequence is TGTGCCAGCAGCCAAGAGATCTGGTACACCGGGGAGCTGTTTTTT. Protein sequence: CASSQEIWYTGELFF.

This clonotype occurred a few times. This rearrangement joins TRBV7-6 to TRBJ2-3; TRBD2 agrees at 10 bases. The ends lost 1 base at V and 4 bases at J; junction bases unmatched: 5. Germline V lookup: CDR1 SGHVS, CDR2 FNYEAQ. The CDR3 runs 16 residues. DNA of the CDR3: TGTGCCAGCAGCTTAGGTTCTAGCGGGAGCGCAGATACGCAGTATTTT. This codes for CASSLGSSGSADTQYF.

This clonotype has just a few counts. J is TRBJ2-1 and V is TRBV9, with D uncertain. There are 15 residues in the CDR3. Trimming took off 0 bases at V and 0 bases at J, with 7 bases between the two ends. Germline V lookup: CDR1 SGDLS, CDR2 YYNGEE. In nucleotides, the CDR3 is TGTGCCAGCAGCGTAGGACCTAGCTCCTACAATGAGCAGTTCTTC. This sequence encodes CASSVGPSSYNEQFF.

This clonotype was seen just once. This chain connects TRBV27 to TRBJ1-6; 7 positions match TRBD1. The V segment lost 6 bases and the J segment 0 bases; nucleotides outside the gene matches: 17. The CDR3 loop spans 20 amino acids. The germline V gene encodes CDR1 MNHEY and CDR2 SMNVEV (reference sequence). The CDR3 is CASRSPSGQLFSSYNSPLHF. For the CDR3, the DNA is TGTGCCAGCAGGAGTCCTTCGGGACAGCTCTTCAGCTCCTATAATTCACCCCTCCACTTT.

CDR3 region: CSAIRTGGRDEQFF. The DNA for the CDR3 is TGCAGCGCTATCCGGACGGGAGGAAGGGATGAGCAGTTCTTC. This sequence joins TRBV29-1 and TRBJ2-1; 7 bases are a match to TRBD2. This CDR3 has 14 residues. With V trimmed by 7 bases and J by 8 bases, 14 bases remained unmatched. Per the germline V gene, CDR1 is SQVTM and CDR2 is ANQGSEA.

CDR3 sequence reads: CASSSPSPPYEQYF. DNA for the CDR3: TGTGCCAGCAGTTCCCCCAGCCCGCCCTACGAGCAGTACTTC. V and J are TRBV28 and TRBJ2-7, with D hard to call. This CDR3 has 14 residues. The germline V gene encodes CDR1 MDHEN and CDR2 SYDVKM. V was shortened by 4 bases and J by 2 bases, with 12 bases between the two germline ends.

This clonotype was detected a few times. This chain joins TRBV30 and TRBJ1-1; 7 bases map to TRBD1. The CDR3 loop spans 16 amino acids. The J segment lost 2 bases and the V segment lost 3 bases, leaving 12 bases of the junction unmatched. CDR1 and CDR2 from the germline V gene are GTSNPN and SVGIG (reference sequence). CDR3 coding DNA: TGTGCCTGGAGGGGAAGCAGGGACAGAAGTAACACTGAAGCTTTCTTT. Its protein product is CAWRGSRDRSNTEAFF.

V usage is TRBV6-2 or TRBV6-3 and J usage is TRBJ2-7; 11 bases map to TRBD2. V lost 2 bases to trimming and J lost 2 bases; unmatched junction nucleotides: 14. CDR3 length: 19 residues. Germline V gene lookup returns CDR1 MNHEY and CDR2 SVGEGT. The CDR3 sequence: CASSYNPHRLAGGTYEQYF. The DNA of the CDR3 is TGTGCCAGCAGTTACAACCCTCACCGGCTAGCGGGAGGAACCTACGAGCAGTACTTC.

This clonotype has a handful of counts. The chain carries TRBV25-1 and TRBJ2-7; 10 nucleotides line up with TRBD1. The CDR3 sequence is 15 residues long. V lost 4 bases to trimming and J lost 3 bases; unmatched junction nucleotides: 6. CDR1 is MGHDK, CDR2 SYGVNS, per germline. The CDR3, as DNA: TGTGCCAGCAGTGCGAACCGGGACAGGGGCTACGAGCAGTACTTC. Residues: CASSANRDRGYEQYF.

This clonotype occurred a few times. The chain carries TRBV10-3 and TRBJ1-3; D might be TRBD1 (6 bases). Trimming shortened V by 2 bases and J by 4 bases, and 6 bases separated the two germline ends. The CDR3 contains 13 residues. The germline CDR1 and CDR2 sequences are ENHRY and SYGVKD. For the CDR3, the DNA is TGTGCCATCAGTGAGACAGGGGGAAACACCATATATTTT. It yields the protein CAISETGGNTIYF.

The rearrangement joins TRBV19 to TRBJ2-1; D may be TRBD1 or TRBD2 (5 bases each). V was shortened by 1 base and J by 3 bases, with 13 bases between the two germline ends. CDR3 size: 16 residues. Germline V gene data show CDR1 as LNHDA and CDR2 as SQIVND (reference sequence). CDR3 loop: CASSIGRGAFYNEQFF. The DNA for the CDR3 is TGTGCCAGTAGTATAGGGAGAGGGGCCTTCTACAATGAGCAGTTCTTC.

The table lists this clonotype with a few counts. The chain is built from TRBV20-1 and TRBJ2-7; 10 bases align to TRBD2. Germline lookup yields CDR1 DFQATT and CDR2 SNEGSKA (reference sequence). With V trimmed by 1 base and J by 3 bases, 3 bases remained unmatched. The length of the CDR3 is 14 residues. CDR3 DNA: TGCAGTGCTAGAGGAGGGACTAGCGACTACGAGCAGTACTTC. Its protein is CSARGGTSDYEQYF.

The rearrangement uses TRBV7-2 and TRBJ2-1; 9 bases agree with TRBD2. CDR3 length: 15 amino acids. Germline V gives CDR1 SGHTA, CDR2 FQGNSA. J lost 9 bases, V lost 4 bases, and 10 bases had no gene match. The chain's CDR3 is CASSWRREGRSEQFF. DNA for the CDR3: TGTGCCAGCAGCTGGCGGCGGGAGGGCCGTAGTGAGCAGTTCTTC. Full variable domain (missing parts from reference TRBV7-2 and TRBJ2-1): GAGVSQSPSNKVTEKGKDVELRCDPISGHTALYWYRQSLGQGLEFLIYFQGNSAPDKSGLPSDRFSAERTGGSVSTLTIQRTQQEDSAVYLCASSWRREGRSEQFFGPGTRLTVL.

This clonotype has a handful of counts. The CDR3 DNA is TGCAGCGGGACCTACAATGAGCAGTTCTTC. This codes for CSGTYNEQFF. The chain joins TRBV29-1 to TRBJ2-1; D not resolved. V was shortened by 7 bases and J by 2 bases, with 3 bases between the two germline ends. Germline CDR1 reads SQVTM; CDR2 reads ANQGSEA. The CDR3 is 10 amino acids.

This clonotype was detected only a few times. The chain is built from TRBV9 and TRBJ2-1, with 8 bases that match TRBD1. This CDR3 region has 15 residues. Germline CDR1 reads SGDLS; CDR2 reads YYNGEE. V shed 3 bases, J shed 0 bases, and the junction held 2 bases outside the gene matches. The CDR3 DNA follows: TGTGCCAGCAGCGCAGGGGGCCCCTCCTACAATGAGCAGTTCTTC. Translated, it gives CASSAGGPSYNEQFF.

The table lists this clonotype with a few counts. The chain links TRBV20-1 to TRBJ2-2; 12 bases fit TRBD2. Germline values: CDR1 DFQATT, CDR2 SNEGSKA (reference sequence). The CDR3 has 16 residues. Unmatched junction bases numbered 6, after V lost 2 bases and J lost 5 bases. The CDR3 nucleotides read TGCAGTGCTAGACCCATGCTAGCGGGAGGGACCGGGGAGCTGTTTTTT. It yields the protein CSARPMLAGGTGELFF.

The chain employs TRBV5-5 and TRBJ2-7, with TRBD1 matching over 7 bases. Unmatched junction bases numbered 5, after V lost 1 base and J lost 7 bases. The CDR3 extends over 13 amino acids. CDR1 is SGHKS and CDR2 is YYEKEE in the germline V gene (reference sequence). CDR3 sequence reads: CASSLKGAGEQYV. DNA for the CDR3: TGTGCCAGCAGCTTGAAGGGGGCAGGGGAGCAGTACGTC.

As to this clonotype: One end of the junction does not line up with germline, which may come from a read error. The chain combines TRBV3-1 with TRBJ1-2; weak D call: TRBD1 (6 bases). The CDR3 is 11 residues long. Germline loops: CDR1 LGHDT, CDR2 YNNKEL (reference sequence). The CDR3 bases are TGTGCCAGCAGCCAAGGGGGGCGGTTACACTTC. Its protein is CASSQGGRLHF.

This clonotype was counted between two and nine times. The rearrangement links TRBV29-1 to TRBJ1-1, with 7 bases that match TRBD1. This CDR3 region has 13 residues. Germline CDR1 reads SQVTM; CDR2 reads ANQGSEA. The V and J ends lost 6 bases and 10 bases, in that order; junction bases with no gene match: 14. The DNA for the CDR3 is TGCAGCGTGGATTCCGGGACAGCTCTTGCAGCTTTCTTT. It specifies CSVDSGTALAAFF.

A few counts support this clonotype. The J gene is TRBJ2-3, the V gene TRBV5-1; D is uncertain. The germline V gene encodes CDR1 SGHRS and CDR2 YFSETQ. V was shortened by 6 bases and J by 2 bases, with 4 bases between the two germline ends. The CDR3 sequence is 11 residues long. The CDR3: CASKSTDTQYF. In DNA form, the CDR3 reads TGCGCCAGCAAGTCCACAGATACGCAGTATTTT.

The chain has TRBV3-1 and TRBJ1-3, with TRBD1 identical over 10 bases. After removal of 2 bases from V and 3 bases from J, the junction contained 4 bases not matched to a gene. The CDR3 has 16 residues. Germline assignment: CDR1 LGHDT and CDR2 YNNKEL (reference sequence). CDR3 loop: CASSQRQGAYGNTIYF. CDR3 DNA: TGTGCCAGCAGCCAAAGACAGGGGGCGTATGGAAACACCATATATTTT. The whole variable domain, remainder taken from reference TRBV3-1 and TRBJ1-3, is DTAVSQTPKYLVTQMGNDKSIKCEQNLGHDTMYWYKQDSKKFLKIMFSYNNKELIINETVPNRFSPKSPDKAHLNLHINSLELGDSAVYFCASSQRQGAYGNTIYFGEGSWLTVV.

This clonotype showed up just a few times. The V and J genes are TRBV6-1 and TRBJ2-2; maybe TRBD1 (6 bases). In germline, CDR1 is MNHNS, CDR2 SASEGT. Deletions cut 4 bases from V and 5 bases from J, with 17 bases between. This CDR3 has 16 residues. The CDR3, as DNA: TGTGCCAGCAGTGTATACAGGGAGTCGGGTACCGGGGAGCTGTTTTTT. The encoded protein is CASSVYRESGTGELFF.

The V gene is TRBV28, the J gene TRBJ2-1; TRBD2 aligns across 9 bases. Germline V gene lookup returns CDR1 MDHEN and CDR2 SYDVKM. The CDR3 is 18 amino acids. The trim removed 5 bases at V and 4 bases at J, leaving 15 bases unmatched. Here the CDR3 DNA reads TGTGCCAGCAGTCCCTCTTCGATAGCGGGGGTTTTTTACAATGAGCAGTTCTTC. This gives the protein CASSPSSIAGVFYNEQFF. Combining the CDR3 with reference TRBV28 and TRBJ2-1 gives the whole variable domain DVKVTQSSRYLVKRTGEKVFLECVQDMDHENMFWYRQDPGLGLRLIYFSYDVKMKEKGDIPEGYSVSREKKERFSLILESASTNQTSMYLCASSPSSIAGVFYNEQFFGPGTRLTVL.

This clonotype was seen a handful of times. DNA of the CDR3: TGTGCCAGCAGTTTATGGGCCTTCACAGATACGCAGTATTTT. This codes for CASSLWAFTDTQYF. The chain joins TRBV27 to TRBJ2-3; D gene uncertain. The V end lost 1 base, the J end lost 2 bases, and 7 bases lay between the germline ends. Germline assignment: CDR1 MNHEY and CDR2 SMNVEV (reference sequence). The CDR3 has 14 amino acids.

The V gene is TRBV4-3, the J gene TRBJ2-7; D not certain. CDR1 LGHNA and CDR2 YSLEER come from the germline V gene. V was clipped by 0 bases and J by 2 bases, with 8 bases between them. This CDR3 comprises 14 residues. The DNA for the CDR3 is TGCGCCAGCAGCCAAGATGGTACAACCTACGAGCAGTACTTC. It is translated as CASSQDGTTYEQYF.